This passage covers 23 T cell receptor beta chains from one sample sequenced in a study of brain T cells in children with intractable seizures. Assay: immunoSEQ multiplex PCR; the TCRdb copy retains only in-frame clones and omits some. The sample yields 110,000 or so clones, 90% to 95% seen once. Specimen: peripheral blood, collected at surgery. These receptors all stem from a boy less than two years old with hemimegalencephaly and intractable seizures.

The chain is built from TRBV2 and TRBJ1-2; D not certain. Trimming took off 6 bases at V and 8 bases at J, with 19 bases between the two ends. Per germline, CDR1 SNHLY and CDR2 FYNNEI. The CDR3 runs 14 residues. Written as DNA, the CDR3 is TGTGCCAGCAGAGTTTTATTAACAGATCCCGGCTACACCTTC. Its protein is CASRVLLTDPGYTF. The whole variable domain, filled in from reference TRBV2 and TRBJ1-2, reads EPEVTQTPSHQVTQMGQEVILRCVPISNHLYFYWYRQILGQKVEFLVSFYNNEISEKSEIFDDQFSVERPDGSNFTLKIRSTKLEDSAMYFCASRVLLTDPGYTFGSGTRLTVV.

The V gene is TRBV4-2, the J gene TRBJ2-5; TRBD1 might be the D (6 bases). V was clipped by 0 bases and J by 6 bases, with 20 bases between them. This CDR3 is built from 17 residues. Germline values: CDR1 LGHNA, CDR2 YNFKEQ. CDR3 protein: CASSQESLVGGHQTQYF. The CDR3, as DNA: TGTGCCAGCAGCCAAGAGAGCCTAGTAGGGGGACATCAGACCCAGTACTTC.

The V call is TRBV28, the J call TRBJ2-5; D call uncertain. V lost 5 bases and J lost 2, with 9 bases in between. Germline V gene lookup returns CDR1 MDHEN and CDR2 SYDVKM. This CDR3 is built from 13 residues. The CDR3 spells CASSVATQETQYF. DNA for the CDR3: TGTGCCAGCAGTGTAGCAACACAAGAGACCCAGTACTTC. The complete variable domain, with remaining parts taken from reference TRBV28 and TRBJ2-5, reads DVKVTQSSRYLVKRTGEKVFLECVQDMDHENMFWYRQDPGLGLRLIYFSYDVKMKEKGDIPEGYSVSREKKERFSLILESASTNQTSMYLCASSVATQETQYFGPGTRLLVL.

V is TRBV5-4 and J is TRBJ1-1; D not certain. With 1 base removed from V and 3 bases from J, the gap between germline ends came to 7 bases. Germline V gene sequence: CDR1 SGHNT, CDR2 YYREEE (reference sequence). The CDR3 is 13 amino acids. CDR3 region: CASSLLVDTEAFF. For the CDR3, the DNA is TGTGCCAGCAGCTTGTTGGTCGACACTGAAGCTTTCTTT. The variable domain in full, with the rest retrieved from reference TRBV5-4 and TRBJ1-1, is ETGVTQSPTHLIKTRGQQVTLRCSSQSGHNTVSWYQQALGQGPQFIFQYYREEENGRGNFPPRFSGLQFPNYSSELNVNALELDDSALYLCASSLLVDTEAFFGQGTRLTVV.

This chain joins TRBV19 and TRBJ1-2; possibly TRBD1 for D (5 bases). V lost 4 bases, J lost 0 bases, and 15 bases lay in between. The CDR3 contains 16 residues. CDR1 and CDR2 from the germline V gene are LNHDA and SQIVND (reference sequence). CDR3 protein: CASSSRQGPSNYGYTF. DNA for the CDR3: TGTGCCAGTAGTAGTCGGCAGGGCCCCTCTAACTATGGCTACACCTTC.

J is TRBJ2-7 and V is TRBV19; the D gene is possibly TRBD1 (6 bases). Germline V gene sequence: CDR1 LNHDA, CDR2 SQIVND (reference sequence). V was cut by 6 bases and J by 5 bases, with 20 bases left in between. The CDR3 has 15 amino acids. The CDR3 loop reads CASRTGLGKGDEQYF. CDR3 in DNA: TGTGCCAGTAGGACAGGCCTAGGGAAGGGGGACGAGCAGTACTTC.

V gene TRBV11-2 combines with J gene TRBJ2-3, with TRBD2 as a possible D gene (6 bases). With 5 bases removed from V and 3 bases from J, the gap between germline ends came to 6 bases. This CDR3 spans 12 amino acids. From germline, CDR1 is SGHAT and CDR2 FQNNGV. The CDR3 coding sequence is TGTGCCAGCAGCCTAGCGACAGATACGCAGTATTTT. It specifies CASSLATDTQYF.

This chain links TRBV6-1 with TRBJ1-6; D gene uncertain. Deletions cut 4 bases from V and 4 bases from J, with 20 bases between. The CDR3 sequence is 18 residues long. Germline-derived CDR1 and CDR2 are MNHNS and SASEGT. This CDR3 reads CASSGPGIIFPYNSPLHF. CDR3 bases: TGTGCCAGCAGTGGCCCGGGGATAATATTCCCTTATAATTCACCCCTCCACTTT.

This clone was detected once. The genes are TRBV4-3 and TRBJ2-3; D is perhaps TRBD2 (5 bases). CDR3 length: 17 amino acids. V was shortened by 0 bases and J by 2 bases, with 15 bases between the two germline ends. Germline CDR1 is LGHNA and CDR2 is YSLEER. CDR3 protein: CASSQDLRAGVTDTQYF. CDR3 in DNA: TGCGCCAGCAGCCAAGATTTGAGGGCGGGTGTCACAGATACGCAGTATTTT.

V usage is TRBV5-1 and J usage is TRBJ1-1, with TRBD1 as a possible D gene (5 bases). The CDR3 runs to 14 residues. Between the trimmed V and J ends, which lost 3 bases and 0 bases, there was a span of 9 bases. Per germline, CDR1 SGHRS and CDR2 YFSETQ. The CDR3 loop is CASSSGLLNTEAFF. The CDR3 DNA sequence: TGCGCCAGCAGCTCGGGACTATTGAACACTGAAGCTTTCTTT. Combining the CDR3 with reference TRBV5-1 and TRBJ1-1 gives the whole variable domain KAGVTQTPRYLIKTRGQQVTLSCSPISGHRSVSWYQQTPGQGLQFLFEYFSETQRNKGNFPGRFSGRQFSNSRSEMNVSTLELGDSALYLCASSSGLLNTEAFFGQGTRLTVV.

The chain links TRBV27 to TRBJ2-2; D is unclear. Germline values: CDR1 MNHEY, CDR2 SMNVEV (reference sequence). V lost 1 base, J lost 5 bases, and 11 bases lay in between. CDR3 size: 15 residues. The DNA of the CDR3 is TGTGCCAGCAGTTTATGGGCACAGAAAACCGGGGAGCTGTTTTTT. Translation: CASSLWAQKTGELFF.

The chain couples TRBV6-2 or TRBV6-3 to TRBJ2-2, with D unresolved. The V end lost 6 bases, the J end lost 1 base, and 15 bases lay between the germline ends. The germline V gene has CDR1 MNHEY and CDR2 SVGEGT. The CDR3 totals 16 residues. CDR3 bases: TGTGCCAGCAGCAAAAACCGAGACTGGAACACCGGGGAGCTGTTTTTT. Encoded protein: CASSKNRDWNTGELFF.

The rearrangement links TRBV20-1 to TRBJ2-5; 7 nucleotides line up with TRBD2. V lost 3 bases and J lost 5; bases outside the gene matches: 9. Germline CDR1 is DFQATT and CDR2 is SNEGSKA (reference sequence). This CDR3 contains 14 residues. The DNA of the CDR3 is TGCAGTGCTAGTGGACTAGTATTAGGGGAGACCCAGTACTTC. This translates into CSASGLVLGETQYF.

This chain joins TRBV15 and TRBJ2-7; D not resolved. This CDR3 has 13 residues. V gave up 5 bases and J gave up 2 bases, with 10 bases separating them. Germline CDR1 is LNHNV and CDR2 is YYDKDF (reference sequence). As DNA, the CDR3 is TGTGCCACCAGCGGGTGGCCTACCTACGAGCAGTACTTC. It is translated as CATSGWPTYEQYF.

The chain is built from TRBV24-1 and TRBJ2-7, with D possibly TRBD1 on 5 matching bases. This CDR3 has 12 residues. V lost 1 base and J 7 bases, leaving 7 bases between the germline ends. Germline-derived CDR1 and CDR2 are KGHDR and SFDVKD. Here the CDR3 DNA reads TGTGCCACCAGTGATTTCACAGGTGAGCAGTACTTC. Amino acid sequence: CATSDFTGEQYF.

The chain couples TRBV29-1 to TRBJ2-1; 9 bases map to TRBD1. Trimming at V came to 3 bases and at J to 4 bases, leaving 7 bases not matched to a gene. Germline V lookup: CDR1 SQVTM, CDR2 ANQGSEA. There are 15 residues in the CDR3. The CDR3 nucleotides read TGCAGCGTTGATTTGAGGGACAGGGATTACAATGAGCAGTTCTTC. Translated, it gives CSVDLRDRDYNEQFF.

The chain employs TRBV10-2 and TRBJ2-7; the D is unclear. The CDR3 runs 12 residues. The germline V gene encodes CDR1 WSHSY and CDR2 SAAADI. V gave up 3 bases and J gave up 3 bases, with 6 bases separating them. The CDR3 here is CASSDSHYEQYF. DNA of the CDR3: TGCGCCAGCAGTGACAGCCACTACGAGCAGTACTTC.

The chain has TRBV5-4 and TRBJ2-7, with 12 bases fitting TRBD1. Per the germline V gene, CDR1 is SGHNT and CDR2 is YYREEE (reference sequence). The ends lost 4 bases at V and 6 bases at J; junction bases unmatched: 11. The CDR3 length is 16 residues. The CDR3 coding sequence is TGTGCCAGCAGCACCCTAGGGCGGGACAGGGGGCCCGAGCAGTACTTC. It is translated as CASSTLGRDRGPEQYF. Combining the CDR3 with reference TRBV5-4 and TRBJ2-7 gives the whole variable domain ETGVTQSPTHLIKTRGQQVTLRCSSQSGHNTVSWYQQALGQGPQFIFQYYREEENGRGNFPPRFSGLQFPNYSSELNVNALELDDSALYLCASSTLGRDRGPEQYFGPGTRLTVT.

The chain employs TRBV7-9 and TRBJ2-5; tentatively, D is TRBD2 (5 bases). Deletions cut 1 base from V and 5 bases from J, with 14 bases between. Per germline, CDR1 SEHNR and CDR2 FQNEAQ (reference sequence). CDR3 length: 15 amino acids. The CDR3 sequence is CASSLEASRWETQYF. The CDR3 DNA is TGTGCCAGCAGCTTAGAGGCTAGCAGGTGGGAGACCCAGTACTTC.

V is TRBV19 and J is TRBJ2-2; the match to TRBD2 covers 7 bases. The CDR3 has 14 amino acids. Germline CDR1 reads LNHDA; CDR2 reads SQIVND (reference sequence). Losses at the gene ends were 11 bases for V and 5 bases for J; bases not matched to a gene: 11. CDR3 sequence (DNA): TGTGCCGGCTCCCGCGGGAGCGGGACCGGGGAGCTGTTTTTT. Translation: CAGSRGSGTGELFF.

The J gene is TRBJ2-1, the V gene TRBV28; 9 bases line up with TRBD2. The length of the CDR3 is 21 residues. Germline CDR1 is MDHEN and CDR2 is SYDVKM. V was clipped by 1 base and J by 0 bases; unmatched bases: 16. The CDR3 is CASSLYWLWGGRDGSYNEQFF. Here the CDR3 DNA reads TGTGCCAGCAGTTTATATTGGCTCTGGGGCGGGAGGGATGGCTCCTACAATGAGCAGTTCTTC.

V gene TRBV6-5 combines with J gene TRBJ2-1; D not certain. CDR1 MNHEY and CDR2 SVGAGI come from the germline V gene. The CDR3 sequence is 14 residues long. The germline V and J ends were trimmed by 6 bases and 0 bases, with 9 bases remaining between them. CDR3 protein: CASSGLSSYNEQFF. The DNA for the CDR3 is TGTGCCAGCAGCGGGTTGAGCTCCTACAATGAGCAGTTCTTC.

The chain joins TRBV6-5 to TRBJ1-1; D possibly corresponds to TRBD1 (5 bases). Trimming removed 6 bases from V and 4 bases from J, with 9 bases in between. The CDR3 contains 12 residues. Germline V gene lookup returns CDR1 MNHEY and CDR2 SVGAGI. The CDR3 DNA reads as TGTGCCAGCAGCTCCGGGGGCACTGAAGCTTTCTTT. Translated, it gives CASSSGGTEAFF.